The entry below gives a single TCR beta chain sequence along with its context. These data belong to a study of blood T cell repertoires in COVID-19. Background on the study: The United States, Italy and Spain supplied acute and convalescent COVID-19 samples. Sources were T cells, B-cell-depleted T cells, or PBMCs; the material itself was cDNA or gDNA.

Original data processing: Reference gene primers were amplified, and this amplification served to estimate nucleated cell counts. Produced via immunoSEQ multiplex PCR; TCRdb's table is partial and in-frame only. The V and J calls and clone size are taken from that table; D and trimming were inferred from the DNA. Among some 100,000 clones listed, about nine tenths were seen once. Germline-derived CDR1 and CDR2 are MNHEY and SVGAGI. The CDR3 spans 15 residues. V gave up 3 bases and J gave up 3 bases; unmatched junction bases: 6. Sequences were obtained from peripheral blood. The rearrangement joins TRBV6-5 to TRBJ2-7; 9 bases are a match to TRBD2. The TCR was taken from a man aged 55 to 70 with acute or convalescent COVID-19. CDR3 protein: CASSYLTSGNYEQYF. The CDR3 nucleotides read TGTGCCAGCAGTTATCTGACTAGCGGTAACTACGAGCAGTACTTC.